This is a list of T cell receptor beta chains from one sample in a study of response to subunit inactivated influenza vaccine. TCRdb independently ran MiXCR on the RT-PCR reads; one entry per CDR3 protein. In the table there are more than 700,000 distinct CDR3 sequences, approximately 22% of which are singletons. Sample: PBMCs from blood, taken less than 6 days after vaccination. The receptors were gathered from a man aged 45 to 65 who received an inactivated influenza vaccine. Each CDR3 is given with its conserved first and last residue. Not all rows give a size; the values are once, few, many and, for expanded clones, a class.

j_gene: TRBJ2-2; len: 16; v_gene: TRBV9; abundance: -; CDR3aa: CASSVTGGLNTGELFF
j_gene: TRBJ2-7; len: 14; v_gene: TRBV29-1; abundance: few; CDR3aa: CSVVPFGISYEQYF
j_gene: TRBJ2-1; len: 15; v_gene: TRBV2; abundance: few; CDR3aa: CASRADRNRFNEQFF
j_gene: TRBJ2-3; len: 16; v_gene: TRBV7-3; abundance: -; CDR3aa: CASSLVLGVGADTQYF
j_gene: TRBJ2-3; len: 16; v_gene: TRBV6-2/TRBV6-3; abundance: -; CDR3aa: CASSYGGTGSTDTQYF
j_gene: TRBJ1-2; len: 14; v_gene: TRBV4-1; abundance: many; CDR3aa: CASSQELTGYGYTF
j_gene: TRBJ1-4; len: 12; v_gene: TRBV20-1; abundance: -; CDR3aa: CRAGTLHEKLFF
j_gene: TRBJ2-1; len: 13; v_gene: TRBV12-3/TRBV12-4; abundance: -; CDR3aa: CASSFWWGNEQFF
j_gene: TRBJ2-3; len: 16; v_gene: TRBV6-1; abundance: few; CDR3aa: CASANVPLAGADTQYF
j_gene: TRBJ2-5; len: 15; v_gene: TRBV4-2; abundance: -; CDR3aa: CASSLFGLAEETQYF
j_gene: TRBJ1-2; len: 12; v_gene: TRBV12-3/TRBV12-4; abundance: few; CDR3aa: CASVQGVGGYTF
j_gene: TRBJ2-7; len: 13; v_gene: TRBV20-1; abundance: -; CDR3aa: CSVPSQGLYEQYF
j_gene: TRBJ2-3; len: 14; v_gene: TRBV7-8; abundance: -; CDR3aa: CASSTPRGADTQYF
j_gene: TRBJ2-7; len: 15; v_gene: TRBV7-2; abundance: -; CDR3aa: CASSLLQGALYEQYF
j_gene: TRBJ2-2; len: 14; v_gene: TRBV11-3; abundance: once; CDR3aa: CASSLDSGNRELFF
j_gene: TRBJ2-7; len: 14; v_gene: TRBV2; abundance: few; CDR3aa: CASSESPDLYEQYF
j_gene: TRBJ2-2; len: 14; v_gene: TRBV4-3; abundance: -; CDR3aa: CASSQETGTGELFF
j_gene: TRBJ2-2; len: 14; v_gene: TRBV20-1; abundance: -; CDR3aa: CAGGAGGRSGELFF
j_gene: TRBJ2-1; len: 12; v_gene: TRBV24-1; abundance: -; CDR3aa: CATKRGRVEQFF
j_gene: TRBJ1-2; len: 14; v_gene: TRBV5-1; abundance: -; CDR3aa: CASSLARGQGGYTF
j_gene: TRBJ2-7; len: 11; v_gene: TRBV20-1; abundance: -; CDR3aa: CSAWISCEQYF
j_gene: TRBJ1-6; len: 14; v_gene: TRBV7-9; abundance: -; CDR3aa: CASSPKTENSPLHF
j_gene: TRBJ1-3; len: 15; v_gene: TRBV6-5; abundance: -; CDR3aa: CASSYGAGSGNTIYF
j_gene: TRBJ2-1; len: 16; v_gene: TRBV4-3; abundance: few; CDR3aa: CASSQDSGRGYNEQFF
j_gene: TRBJ2-7; len: 15; v_gene: TRBV20-1; abundance: few; CDR3aa: CSARQPRTGGVVQYF
j_gene: TRBJ2-7; len: 14; v_gene: TRBV7-2; abundance: -; CDR3aa: CASTKGVGMYEQYF
j_gene: TRBJ2-5; len: 14; v_gene: TRBV20-1; abundance: few; CDR3aa: CSATGLAGMETQYF
j_gene: TRBJ2-1; len: 12; v_gene: TRBV20-1; abundance: -; CDR3aa: CSASRGSNEQFF
j_gene: TRBJ2-7; len: 12; v_gene: TRBV29-1; abundance: few; CDR3aa: CSAQTGLYEQYF
j_gene: TRBJ2-5; len: 16; v_gene: TRBV4-3; abundance: -; CDR3aa: CASSQEWGAAQETQYF
j_gene: TRBJ2-2; len: 15; v_gene: TRBV7-9; abundance: few; CDR3aa: CASSLGRQVQGELFF
j_gene: TRBJ2-7; len: 15; v_gene: TRBV29-1; abundance: once; CDR3aa: CSAEDPLGGPYEQYF
j_gene: TRBJ1-1; len: 13; v_gene: TRBV6-1; abundance: few; CDR3aa: CASRVGGATEAFF
j_gene: TRBJ2-1; len: 13; v_gene: TRBV5-1; abundance: few; CDR3aa: CASSIRSYNEQFF
j_gene: TRBJ2-7; len: 16; v_gene: TRBV6-5; abundance: -; CDR3aa: CASSYSIPTLNYEQYF
j_gene: TRBJ2-3; len: 14; v_gene: TRBV5-1; abundance: few; CDR3aa: CASSSWKPTDTQYF
j_gene: TRBJ1-1; len: 13; v_gene: TRBV7-9; abundance: -; CDR3aa: CASSLNAGGEAFF
j_gene: TRBJ2-1; len: 12; v_gene: TRBV7-2; abundance: few; CDR3aa: CASSLSSGVPTF
j_gene: TRBJ2-3; len: 10; v_gene: TRBV7-9; abundance: -; CDR3aa: CASTADTQYF
j_gene: TRBJ2-5; len: 15; v_gene: TRBV5-1; abundance: -; CDR3aa: CASSVGLAGEETQYF
j_gene: TRBJ2-6; len: 16; v_gene: TRBV6-5; abundance: few; CDR3aa: CASSYVTVHGANVLTF
j_gene: TRBJ2-5; len: 14; v_gene: TRBV20-1; abundance: -; CDR3aa: CSVEGPIPPETQYF
j_gene: TRBJ2-1; len: 15; v_gene: TRBV18; abundance: few; CDR3aa: CASSPSGGAFREQFF
j_gene: TRBJ2-2; len: 13; v_gene: TRBV20-1; abundance: -; CDR3aa: CSASTTLTGELFF
j_gene: TRBJ1-4; len: 13; v_gene: TRBV7-2; abundance: few; CDR3aa: CASSLDGNEKLFF
j_gene: TRBJ1-5; len: 14; v_gene: TRBV4-1; abundance: once; CDR3aa: CASSQPGRWRPQHF
j_gene: TRBJ2-1; len: 13; v_gene: TRBV5-1; abundance: -; CDR3aa: CASLGGRNNEQFF
j_gene: TRBJ2-5; len: 14; v_gene: TRBV5-1; abundance: few; CDR3aa: CASSFQVGQETQYF
j_gene: TRBJ2-3; len: 16; v_gene: TRBV5-1; abundance: -; CDR3aa: CASSLGASTSTDTQYF
j_gene: TRBJ2-5; len: 15; v_gene: TRBV7-2; abundance: few; CDR3aa: CASSYQGGYQETQYF